Each of the 9 T cell receptor beta chains below was sequenced from the same sample in a study of T cell repertoires in cytomegalovirus infection (dated by TCRdb to the late 2010s). The sample's treatment or condition, from its label and the paper: in vitro stimulation with specific CMV peptide epitopes to enrich CMV-specific T cells. These reads were obtained on an Illumina HiSeq 1500. TCRdb cleaned the public reads at Q25 with fastp, built clones with MiXCR and kept in-frame beta chains. Every distinct CDR3 protein forms one entry, paired with its most common genes and DNA. This sample comprises some 320,000 distinct CDR3 sequences, 25% to 30% of them detected only once. The leading ten clones occupy around 20% of the sample. These TCRs' antigens remain unknown. The sample here was cultured PBMCs, taken from culture after CMV antigen stimulation. The receptor set was obtained from a human donor in good health (CMV status not recorded). Some clones in this sample may be carry-over from other donors' samples.

Notes on this clonotype: At one boundary the junction diverges from the germline segment, which might be a read error. J is TRBJ2-2 and V is TRBV5-1; 10 nucleotides match TRBD1. The length of the CDR3 is 16 residues. Germline CDR1 and CDR2: SGHRS and YFSETQ. In DNA, the CDR3 is TGCGCCAGCAGCCTGGAGGGACAGGGGTGGTCCGGGGAGCTGCTTTTT. This sequence encodes CASSLEGQGWSGELLF.

This clonotype was seen more than once but under ten times. The chain combines TRBV11-3 with TRBJ2-1; TRBD1 aligns across 8 bases. Trimming removed 5 bases from V and 6 bases from J; junction bases left unmatched: 6. This CDR3 contains 14 residues. CDR1 and CDR2 (germline): SGHNT, YENEEA. The CDR3 DNA sequence: TGTGCCAGCAGCGAAACCCAGGGGGCCAATGAGCAGTTCTTC. Protein: CASSETQGANEQFF.

The V call is TRBV10-3, the J call TRBJ2-7, with 9 bases identical to TRBD2. CDR1 is ENHRY, CDR2 SYGVKD, per germline. The trim removed 6 bases at V and 7 bases at J, leaving 13 bases unmatched. The CDR3 spans 15 residues. This chain's CDR3 is CAIRSKEAGGVEQYF. DNA for the CDR3: TGTGCCATCAGAAGCAAAGAAGCGGGGGGCGTAGAGCAGTACTTC.

The chain recombines TRBV2 with TRBJ1-4; D remains ambiguous. This CDR3 contains 13 residues. CDR1 is SNHLY and CDR2 is FYNNEI in the germline V gene. V was pared by 7 bases and J by 8 bases, with 14 bases between. CDR3 in DNA: TGTGCCAGCACCGGTGAAGTTGGAGAAAAACTGTTTTTT. Its protein product is CASTGEVGEKLFF. The whole variable domain, remainder taken from reference TRBV2 and TRBJ1-4, is EPEVTQTPSHQVTQMGQEVILRCVPISNHLYFYWYRQILGQKVEFLVSFYNNEISEKSEIFDDQFSVERPDGSNFTLKIRSTKLEDSAMYFCASTGEVGEKLFFGSGTQLSVL.

The rearrangement joins TRBV12-3 or TRBV12-4 to TRBJ1-2; tentative D call: TRBD1 (6 bases). V shed 8 bases and J shed 3 bases, with 13 bases lying between them. This CDR3 has 13 amino acids. The CDR3 sequence: CASRRGVDYGYTF. The DNA of the CDR3 is TGTGCCAGCCGAAGGGGGGTTGACTATGGCTACACCTTC.

This rearrangement joins TRBV12-3 or TRBV12-4 to TRBJ2-1; no clear D. V was trimmed by 3 bases and J by 2 bases, leaving 14 bases between them. This CDR3 has 16 residues. CDR3 sequence (DNA): TGTGCCAGCAGTTTCCGACCACTTCCCCCCTACAATGAGCAGTTCTTC. Its protein product is CASSFRPLPPYNEQFF.

As for this clonotype: A read error is possible here, since a much larger clone lies one base away. This rearrangement joins TRBV7-8 to TRBJ2-1, with TRBD1 matching 11 bases. The germline V gene has CDR1 SGHVS and CDR2 FQNEAQ. This CDR3 is 16 amino acids long. CDR3 sequence reads: CASSLADRGLYSEQFF. The CDR3 bases are TGTGCCAGCAGCTTAGCGGACAGGGGGCTCTACAGTGAGCAGTTCTTC.

This clonotype was observed a few times. The V and J genes are TRBV7-9 and TRBJ2-3; TRBD2 is a possible D gene (7 bases). The V end was cut by 3 bases, the J end by 2 bases, with 12 bases between. The CDR3 extends over 15 amino acids. Germline V gives CDR1 SEHNR, CDR2 FQNEAQ (reference sequence). The CDR3 sequence: CASSFGGGVTDTQYF. The DNA of the CDR3 is TGTGCCAGCAGCTTCGGAGGGGGGGTCACAGATACGCAGTATTTT. Looking up the rest from reference TRBV7-9 and TRBJ2-3 gives the full variable domain: DTGVSQNPRHKITKRGQNVTFRCDPISEHNRLYWYRQTLGQGPEFLTYFQNEAQLEKSRLLSDRFSAERPKGSFSTLEIQRTEQGDSAMYLCASSFGGGVTDTQYFGPGTRLTVL.

To note about this clonotype: This may arise from a read error, as a much more abundant clone is one base away. The rearrangement links TRBV7-8 to TRBJ1-6, with D hard to call. Germline loops: CDR1 SGHVS, CDR2 FQNEAQ. This CDR3 has 17 amino acids. The CDR3 protein is CACSFNIRKVVDSPLHF. Here the CDR3 DNA reads TGTGCCTGCAGCTTTAACATAAGGAAGGTTGTAGATTCACCCCTCCACTTT. Drawing the rest from reference TRBV7-8 and TRBJ1-6, the complete variable domain is GAGVSQSPRYKVAKRGQDVALRCDPISGHVSLFWYQQALGQGPEFLTYFQNEAQLDKSGLPSDRFFAERPEGSVSTLKIQRTQQEDSAVYLCACSFNIRKVVDSPLHFGNGTRLTVT.